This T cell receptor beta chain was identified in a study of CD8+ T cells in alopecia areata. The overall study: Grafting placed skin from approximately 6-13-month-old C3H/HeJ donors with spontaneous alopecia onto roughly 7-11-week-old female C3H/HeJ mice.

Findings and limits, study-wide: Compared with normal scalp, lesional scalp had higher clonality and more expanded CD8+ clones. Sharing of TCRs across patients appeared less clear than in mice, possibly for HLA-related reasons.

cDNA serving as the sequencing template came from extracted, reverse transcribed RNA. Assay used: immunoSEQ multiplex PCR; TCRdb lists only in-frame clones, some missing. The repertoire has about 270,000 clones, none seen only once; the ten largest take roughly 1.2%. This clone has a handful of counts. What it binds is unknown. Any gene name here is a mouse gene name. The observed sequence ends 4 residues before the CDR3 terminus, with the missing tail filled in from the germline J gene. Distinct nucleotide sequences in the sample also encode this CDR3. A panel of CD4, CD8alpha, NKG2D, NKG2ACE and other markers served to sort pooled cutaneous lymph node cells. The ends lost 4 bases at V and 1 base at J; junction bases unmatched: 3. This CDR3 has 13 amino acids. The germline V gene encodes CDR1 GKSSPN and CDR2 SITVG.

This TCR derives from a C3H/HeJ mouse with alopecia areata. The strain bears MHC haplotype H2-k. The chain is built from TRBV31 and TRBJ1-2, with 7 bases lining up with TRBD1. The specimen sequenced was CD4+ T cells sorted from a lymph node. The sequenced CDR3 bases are TGTGCCTGGACCGGGACAGAAAACTCC. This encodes CAWTGTENS. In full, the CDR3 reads CAWTGTENSDYTF.